This T cell receptor (beta chain) was sequenced in a study of control samples from healthy donors and cancer patients. Only in-frame clones appear in the TCRdb table, and some are missing; sequencing was by immunoSEQ multiplex PCR. Of 63,000 or so clones in the sample, approximately 90% were seen once. V lost 7 bases to trimming and J lost 7 bases, with 19 bases between them. Germline CDR1 is LNHDA and CDR2 is SQIVND (reference sequence). This CDR3 has 15 residues. The sequence came from a man aged 55 to 70 with colorectal cancer. The gene calls are TRBV19 and TRBJ1-4; D call uncertain. The material sequenced was PBMCs. The CDR3 reads CASTPSVSSPEKLFF. For the CDR3, the DNA is TGTGCCAGTACCCCGTCGGTCTCCTCTCCTGAAAAACTGTTTTTT. Using reference TRBV19 and TRBJ1-4 for the parts outside the CDR3, the full variable domain is DGGITQSPKYLFRKEGQNVTLSCEQNLNHDAMYWYRQDPGQGLRLIYYSQIVNDFQKGDIAEGYSVSREKKESFPLTVTSAQKNPTAFYLCASTPSVSSPEKLFFGSGTQLSVL.